Listed below are T cell receptor beta chains from one sample, sequenced in a study of blood T cell repertoires in COVID-19. Method: immunoSEQ multiplex PCR; TCRdb's copy keeps in-frame clones and lacks some. Among about 270,000 clones listed, 80% to 90% were seen once. The sample consisted of peripheral blood. Receptor source: an elderly man with acute or convalescent COVID-19. Both conserved end residues are part of each CDR3. D genes are given only for firm matches. Size is stated for part of the rows, as once, few or many counts, or as a class when the clone is expanded.

J gene,V gene,clone size,D gene,CDR3 DNA,CDR3 protein
TRBJ1-5,TRBV5-5,-,-,TGTGCCAGCAGCTTGGATGGCCAGCCCCAGCATTTT,CASSLDGQPQHF
TRBJ2-5,TRBV3-1/TRBV3-2,-,-,TGTGCCAGCAGCCCCCAGGTCGAAGAGACCCAGTACTTC,CASSPQVEETQYF
TRBJ2-4,TRBV28,-,-,TGTGCCAGCAGTTCGGCAGCGCAGAACATTCAGTACTTC,CASSSAAQNIQYF
TRBJ2-1,TRBV19,-,-,TGTGCTACCGGGAACTTGCCCTACAATGAGCAGTTCTTC,CATGNLPYNEQFF
TRBJ2-7,TRBV6-5,-,-,TGTGCCAGCAGTCCCCCAGGGATCTCCTACGAGCAGTACTTC,CASSPPGISYEQYF
TRBJ2-5,TRBV29-1,-,TRBD1,TGCAGCATGGCCGACAGGGGGGTTGGTGAGACCCAGTACTTC,CSMADRGVGETQYF
TRBJ1-4,TRBV9,many,TRBD1,TGTGCCAGCAGCAGCGGACAGGGGTATAATGAAAAACTGTTTTTT,CASSSGQGYNEKLFF
TRBJ1-2,TRBV30,-,-,TGTGCCTGGAGAAAAAACAGAGGGACTAACTATGGCTACACCTTC,CAWRKNRGTNYGYTF
TRBJ2-5,TRBV28,-,-,TGTGCCAGCAGTAACCCGCGGGACCGCCGAGAGACCCAGTACTTC,CASSNPRDRRETQYF
TRBJ1-2,TRBV6-5,-,-,TGTGCCAGCAGCCGAACGGGTCTCTCCTATGGCTACACCTTC,CASSRTGLSYGYTF
TRBJ1-6,TRBV20-1,few,-,TGCAGTGCTAGTAGGACAGAAAATTCACCCCTCCACTTT,CSASRTENSPLHF
TRBJ2-1,TRBV5-6,-,-,TGTGCCAGCAGCTTGCGGCGGCCCTCTTACAATGAGCAGTTCTTC,CASSLRRPSYNEQFF
TRBJ2-5,TRBV25-1,few,TRBD2,TGTGCCAGCAGTGAATCCCTTCCGGGAGGCAAAGAGACCCAGTACTTC,CASSESLPGGKETQYF
TRBJ1-4,TRBV12-3/TRBV12-4,-,-,TGTGCCAGCAGTTATCAGGGGACCGGGGCTTTCAGATTT,CASSYQGTGAFRF
TRBJ1-1,TRBV29-1,-,-,TGCAGCGTTGGAATCCGGGTCGACACTGAAGCTTTCTTT,CSVGIRVDTEAFF
TRBJ1-3,TRBV6-5,-,TRBD1,TGTGCCAGCAGCTCTGGAGACAGGGTCCACACCATATATTTT,CASSSGDRVHTIYF
TRBJ2-7,TRBV3-1/TRBV3-2,-,TRBD2,TGTGCCAGCAGCCAAGCCCCTTCTAGGACTAGCGGGGGGAGCTCCTACGAGCAGTACTTC,CASSQAPSRTSGGSSYEQYF
TRBJ1-4,TRBV5-5,-,-,TGTGCCAGCAGCCTGGGGGGCCGGACGGATGAAAAACTGTTTTTT,CASSLGGRTDEKLFF
TRBJ1-3,TRBV6-5,-,TRBD1,TGTGCCAGCAGAACGACAGGGGGGGGAAACACCATATATTTT,CASRTTGGGNTIYF
TRBJ2-1,TRBV19,-,TRBD2,TGTGCCAGTAGTAGACTAGCGGGAGATCCCAATGAGCAGTTCTTC,CASSRLAGDPNEQFF
TRBJ2-5,TRBV6-1,-,-,TGTGCCAGCAGTGATCGGGGGGCAATCCAAGAGACCCAGTACTTC,CASSDRGAIQETQYF
TRBJ1-5,TRBV5-4,-,TRBD1,TGTGCCAGCAGCTTCGGGGGACAGGGCATCAATCAGCCCCAGCATTTT,CASSFGGQGINQPQHF
TRBJ2-6,TRBV5-1,-,-,TGCGCCAGCAGGACCGAGGGTGGGGCCAACGTCCTGACTTTC,CASRTEGGANVLTF
TRBJ1-3,TRBV2,-,-,TGTGCCAGCAGTGAACAGAGACTTAGCTCTGGAAACACCATATATTTT,CASSEQRLSSGNTIYF
TRBJ2-7,TRBV12-3/TRBV12-4,-,-,TGTGCCAGCAGTTCCGGACAGCCCCACGAGCAGTACTTC,CASSSGQPHEQYF
TRBJ1-6,TRBV4-1,-,-,TGCGCCAGCAGCCAAGAATCAGGACAGCCTAATTCACCCCTCCACTTT,CASSQESGQPNSPLHF
TRBJ2-7,TRBV11-2,-,TRBD2,TGTGCCAGCAGCCTGGGGACTAGCAACTCCTACGAGCAGTACTTC,CASSLGTSNSYEQYF
TRBJ2-7,TRBV6-1,few,TRBD1,TGTGCCAGCAGTGAGAAGCTCCCTCGTGGCACAGGGGGCTACGAGCAGTACTTC,CASSEKLPRGTGGYEQYF
TRBJ2-3,TRBV29-1,-,TRBD2,TGCAGCGTGGGTTTCGGGAGGAGGTCAGATACGCAGTATTTT,CSVGFGRRSDTQYF
TRBJ1-2,TRBV9,-,-,TGTGCCAGCAGCGTAGGGGGCGTTGGGTATGGCTACACCTTC,CASSVGGVGYGYTF
TRBJ1-2,TRBV2,-,-,TGTGCCAGCAGTGGCCGGGGAACTTCTAGTGGCTACACCTTC,CASSGRGTSSGYTF
TRBJ2-2,TRBV7-3,-,TRBD1,TGTGCCAGCAGCGAACGCCAAGGACAGGACCGAGGCGGGGAGCTGTTTTTT,CASSERQGQDRGGELFF
TRBJ2-7,TRBV3-1/TRBV3-2,few,TRBD1,TGTGCCAGCAGCCGACAGGGGGCCTACGAGCAGTACTTC,CASSRQGAYEQYF
TRBJ2-3,TRBV6-6,-,-,TGTGCCAGCAGTGGGGCCAGCTCACAGGGGCAGTATTTT,CASSGASSQGQYF
TRBJ2-7,TRBV5-1,-,-,TGCGCCAGCATCTACATGGGCTCCTCCTCCTACGAGCAGTACTTC,CASIYMGSSSYEQYF
TRBJ2-3,TRBV2,-,-,TGTGCCAGCACCACAGGGTTCCCAGATACGCAGTATTTT,CASTTGFPDTQYF
TRBJ2-7,TRBV6-5,-,TRBD1,TGTGCCAGCAGTAGGACGACAGGGGGTAACGAGCAGTACTTC,CASSRTTGGNEQYF
TRBJ2-2,TRBV7-8,-,-,TGTGGAAATGGTGGGAGAGATGGCGACACCGGGGAGCTGTTTTTT,CGNGGRDGDTGELFF
TRBJ2-5,TRBV3-1/TRBV3-2,once,TRBD1,TGTGCCAGCAGCCAACCCGGGACAGGGTCGAACCAGTACTTC,CASSQPGTGSNQYF
TRBJ1-6,TRBV19,once,TRBD1,TGTGCCAGTAGGAGGGGGACAGGGGAGTATAATTCACCCCTCCACTTT,CASRRGTGEYNSPLHF
TRBJ1-4,TRBV3-1/TRBV3-2,-,-,TGTGCCAGCAGCCAGGGAGCGAGCGAAAAACTGTTTTTT,CASSQGASEKLFF
TRBJ2-5,TRBV5-1,-,-,TGCGCCAGCAGCTCAGTAGAGACCCAGTACTTC,CASSSVETQYF
TRBJ2-2,TRBV27,once,TRBD2,TGTGCCGCGGGGGGGACAACGAACACCGGGGAGCTGTTTTTT,CAAGGTTNTGELFF
TRBJ2-7,TRBV19,-,TRBD1,TGTGCCAGTAGTATTCGGGGGACAGGGGACGCGGGAAACTACGAGCAGTACTTC,CASSIRGTGDAGNYEQYF
TRBJ1-2,TRBV3-1/TRBV3-2,-,-,TGTGCCAGCAGCCCCCAGGGGTATGGCTACACCTTC,CASSPQGYGYTF